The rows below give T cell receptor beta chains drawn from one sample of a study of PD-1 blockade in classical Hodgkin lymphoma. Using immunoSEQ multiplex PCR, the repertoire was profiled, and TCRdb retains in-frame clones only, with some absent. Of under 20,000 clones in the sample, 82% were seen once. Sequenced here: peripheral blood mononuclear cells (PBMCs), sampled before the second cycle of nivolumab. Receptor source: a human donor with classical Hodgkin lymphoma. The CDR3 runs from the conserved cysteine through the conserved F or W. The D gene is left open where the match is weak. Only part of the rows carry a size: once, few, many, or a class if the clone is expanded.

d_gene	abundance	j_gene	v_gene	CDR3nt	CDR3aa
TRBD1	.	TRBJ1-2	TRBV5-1	TGCGCCAGCAGCCCCGGACAGGGACTTCCTAACTATGGCTACACCTTC	CASSPGQGLPNYGYTF
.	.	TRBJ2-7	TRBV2	TGTGCCAGCACGGGTACCTTCTCCTACGAGCAGTACTTC	CASTGTFSYEQYF
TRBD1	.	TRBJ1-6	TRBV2	TGTGCCAGCGGGACAGGGGTTAATTCACCCCTCCACTTT	CASGTGVNSPLHF
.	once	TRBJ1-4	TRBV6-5	TGTGCCAGCAGATCAGGGCGGGCTAATGAAAAACTGTTTTTT	CASRSGRANEKLFF
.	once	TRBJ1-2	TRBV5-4	TGTGCCAGCAGCCCTAGGGGCGGGTATGGCTACACCTTC	CASSPRGGYGYTF
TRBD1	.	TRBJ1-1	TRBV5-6	TGTGCCAGCAGCCTTCCTAGACAGGGGAGGACTGAAGCTTTCTTT	CASSLPRQGRTEAFF
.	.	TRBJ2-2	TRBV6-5	TGTGCCAGCGGTACGAATAGTGGCACCGGGGAGCTGTTTTTT	CASGTNSGTGELFF
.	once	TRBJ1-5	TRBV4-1	TGCGCCAGCAGCCAAGATCTCGTCCCGGGCAGGGATCAGCCCCAGCATTTT	CASSQDLVPGRDQPQHF
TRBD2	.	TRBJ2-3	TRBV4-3	TGCGCCAGCAGCCAAGATTTGGGGGGGGCAGATACGCAGTATTTT	CASSQDLGGADTQYF
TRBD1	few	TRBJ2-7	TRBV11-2	TGTGCCAGCAGCTCGGACAGGTACGGGTCGGGCGAGCAGTACTTC	CASSSDRYGSGEQYF
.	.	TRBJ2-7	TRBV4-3	TGCGCCAGCAGCCCTTATCCACGGGTGGGTTACGAGCAGTACTTC	CASSPYPRVGYEQYF
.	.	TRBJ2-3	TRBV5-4	TGTGCCAGCAGGGGTACTAGTGGACGGGGGAACCCTGGGGCAGATACGCAGTATTTT	CASRGTSGRGNPGADTQYF
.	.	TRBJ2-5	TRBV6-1	TGTGCCAGCAGTGGACCCTTGGGGGAGACCCAGTACTTC	CASSGPLGETQYF
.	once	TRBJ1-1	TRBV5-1	TGCGCCAGCAGCTTGCAGGACCTGAACACTGAAGCTTTCTTT	CASSLQDLNTEAFF
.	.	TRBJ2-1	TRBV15	TGTGCCACCAGCAGCGAGGCAGGGCGCAATGAGCAGTTCTTC	CATSSEAGRNEQFF
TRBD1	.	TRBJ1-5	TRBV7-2	TGTGCCAGCAGCCCCATGACAGGGATCAGCAATCAGCCCCAGCATTTT	CASSPMTGISNQPQHF
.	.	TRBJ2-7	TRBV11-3	TGTGCCAGCAGCTTAAGGTCCACAGACGAGCAGTACTTC	CASSLRSTDEQYF
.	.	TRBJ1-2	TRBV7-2	TGTGCCAGCGCACAGCCGCGTTGGGGCTACACCTTC	CASAQPRWGYTF
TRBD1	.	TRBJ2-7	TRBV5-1	TGCGCCAGCAGCTTGGGACAGGGGGCGCGGTACGAGCAGTACTTC	CASSLGQGARYEQYF
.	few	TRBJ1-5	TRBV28	TGTGCCAGCCGAGAGGGAGCTGGGCAGCCCCAGCATTTT	CASREGAGQPQHF
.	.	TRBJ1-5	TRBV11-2	TGTGCCAGCAGCTTAGATCGGGGACAGCCCCAGCATTTT	CASSLDRGQPQHF
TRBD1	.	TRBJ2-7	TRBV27	TGTGCCAGCAGGGGGGGGACAGGGTTTCCCGAGCAGTACTTC	CASRGGTGFPEQYF
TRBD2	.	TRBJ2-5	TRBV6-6	TGTGCCAGCAGTCTTACTAGCGGGAAGGGAGAGACCCAGTACTTC	CASSLTSGKGETQYF
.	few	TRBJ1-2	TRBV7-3	TGTGCCAGCAGCCTGACGGCTAACTATGGCTACACCTTC	CASSLTANYGYTF
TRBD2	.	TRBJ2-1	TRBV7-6	TGTGCCAGCAGCCCGGGACTAGCAAGGGGCAATGAGCAGTTCTTC	CASSPGLARGNEQFF
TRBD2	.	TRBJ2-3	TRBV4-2	TGTGCCAGCAGCCAAGATCGGGCTAGCGGGGCGTTTACAGATACGCAGTATTTT	CASSQDRASGAFTDTQYF
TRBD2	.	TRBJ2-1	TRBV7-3	TGTGCCAGCAGGTCCGGGACTAGCGCATACAATGAGCAGTTCTTC	CASRSGTSAYNEQFF
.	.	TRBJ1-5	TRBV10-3	TGTGCCATCAGTGGGACCGCTAGCAATCAGCCCCAGCATTTT	CAISGTASNQPQHF
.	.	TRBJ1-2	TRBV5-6	TGTGCCAGCAGCTTGGAGGCACCTTACTATGGCTACACCTTC	CASSLEAPYYGYTF
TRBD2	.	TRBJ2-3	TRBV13	TGTGCCAGCAGCTTAGCTTTGGCTAGCGGGGGGGCCGTCCCAGATACGCAGTATTTT	CASSLALASGGAVPDTQYF
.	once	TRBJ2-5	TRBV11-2	TGTGCCAGCAGCTTATCCGGGGTTGAGACCCAGTACTTC	CASSLSGVETQYF
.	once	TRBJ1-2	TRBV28	TGTGCCAGCAGTTTATTCAGGGTAAATGATGGCTACACCTTC	CASSLFRVNDGYTF
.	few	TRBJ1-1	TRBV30	TGTGCCTGGAGTTACAGCAGGAACACTGAAGCTTTCTTT	CAWSYSRNTEAFF
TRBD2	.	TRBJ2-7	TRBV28	TGTGCCAGCCGACTGGCGGGGGGCTCCTACGAGCAGTACTTC	CASRLAGGSYEQYF
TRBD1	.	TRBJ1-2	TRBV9	TGTGCCAGCAGTACACAGGGGAACTATGGCTACACCTTC	CASSTQGNYGYTF
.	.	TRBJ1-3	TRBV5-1	TGCGCCAGCAGCTTGGGGGGCAGTAACTCTGGAAACACCATATATTTT	CASSLGGSNSGNTIYF
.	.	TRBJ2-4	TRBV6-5	TGTGCCAGCAGTGGCCCGGGAAAAAACATTCAGTACTTC	CASSGPGKNIQYF
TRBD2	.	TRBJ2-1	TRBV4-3	TGCGCCAGCAGCCAAGCAGGACTAGCGGGTAGCTCCTACAATGAGCAGTTCTTC	CASSQAGLAGSSYNEQFF
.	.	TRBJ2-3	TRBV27	TGTGCCAGCAGCCCCCGGTCAGGAGTTAAAGATACGCAGTATTTT	CASSPRSGVKDTQYF
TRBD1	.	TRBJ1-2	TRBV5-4	TGTGCCAGCAGCGCACCCGCGGACAGGATCTATGGCTACACCTTC	CASSAPADRIYGYTF
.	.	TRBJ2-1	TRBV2	TGTGCCAGCGCTAGACTAGGGGCCCCTTCGGATGAGCAGTTCTTC	CASARLGAPSDEQFF
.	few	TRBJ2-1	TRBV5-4	TGTGCCAGCGGGGGCAATGAGCAGTTCTTC	CASGGNEQFF
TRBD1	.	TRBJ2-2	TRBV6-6	TGTGCCAGCAGTCCCTACGGGACAGGGGCCACCGGGGAGCTGTTTTTT	CASSPYGTGATGELFF
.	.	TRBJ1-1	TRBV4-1	TGCGCCAGCAGCCGGGTCCCTTACACTGAAGCTTTCTTT	CASSRVPYTEAFF
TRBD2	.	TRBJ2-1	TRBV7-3	TGTGCCAGCAGCCAACTAGCGGGGGCAAACAATGAGCAGTTCTTC	CASSQLAGANNEQFF
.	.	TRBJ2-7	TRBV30	TGTGCTCATGGGCGGGGTGGCCTCAGCTCCTACGAGCAGTACTTC	CAHGRGGLSSYEQYF
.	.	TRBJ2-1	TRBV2	TGTGCCAGCACTGGACAGAGCTCCTACAATGAGCAGTTCTTC	CASTGQSSYNEQFF
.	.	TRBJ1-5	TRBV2	TGTGCCAGCGCGCCGGGCAATCAGCCCCAGCATTTT	CASAPGNQPQHF
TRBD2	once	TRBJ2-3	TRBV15	TGTGCCACCAATAGCGGGGGGGAGGCAGATACGCAGTATTTT	CATNSGGEADTQYF
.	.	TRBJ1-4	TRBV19	TGTGCCAGTAGCGACAAGGGAAAACTGTTTTTT	CASSDKGKLFF
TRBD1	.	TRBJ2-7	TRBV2	TGTGCCAGCAGTGAATTTGGGACAGGGATCTACGAGCAGTACTTC	CASSEFGTGIYEQYF
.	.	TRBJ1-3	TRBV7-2	TGTGCCAGCAGCCTGCCATTTAACTCTGGAAACACCATATATTTT	CASSLPFNSGNTIYF
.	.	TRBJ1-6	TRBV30	TGTGCCTGGAGTACCGGAAGGGTACCAAATTCACCCCTCCACTTT	CAWSTGRVPNSPLHF
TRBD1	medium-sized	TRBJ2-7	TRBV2	TGTGCCAGCAGTGAAAGGATACGACAGGGGGCTGGCGAGCAGTACTTC	CASSERIRQGAGEQYF
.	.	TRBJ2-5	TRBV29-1	TGCAGCGTTACAAAAACGGGACTCGAGACCCAGTACTTC	CSVTKTGLETQYF
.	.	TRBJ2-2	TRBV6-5	TGTGCCAGCAGACCCAGGGGGGGCTTGCCCGGGGAGCTGTTTTTT	CASRPRGGLPGELFF
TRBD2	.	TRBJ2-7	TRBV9	TGTGCCAGCAGCGTAAGAGCGGGGGGGTACGGTGAGCAGTACTTC	CASSVRAGGYGEQYF